The 22 T cell receptor beta chains presented below share a single source sample, sequenced in a study of graft-versus-host responses after intestinal transplantation. Clones were sequenced by immunoSEQ multiplex PCR, and TCRdb holds only the in-frame ones, with some missing. Found here are around 19,000 clones, 40% to 50% of them singletons; the top ten hold about 1%. The sequencing used alloreactive CD4+ T cells from a mixed lymphocyte reaction culture, collected before intestinal transplant. Stated subset: CFSE-low proliferating T cells sorted from roughly six-day pre-transplant mixed lymphocyte reaction (GvH or HvG direction). These receptors originate from a human patient who received an intestinal transplant.

The rearrangement joins TRBV5-1 to TRBJ1-2, with 8 bases that match TRBD1. Germline CDR1 and CDR2: SGHRS and YFSETQ. V dropped 4 bases and J dropped 1; count of bases not matched to a gene: 3. The CDR3 is made up of 14 amino acids. The CDR3 DNA reads as TGCGCCAGCAGCGATGACAGGGGTAACTATGGCTACACCTTC. Amino acids: CASSDDRGNYGYTF.

The V call is TRBV11-2, the J call TRBJ2-1; no clear D. The CDR3 is made up of 15 amino acids. V was pared by 3 bases and J by 7 bases, with 16 bases between. CDR1 is SGHAT and CDR2 is FQNNGV in the germline V gene. Written as DNA, the CDR3 is TGTGCCAGCAGCTTCATGCGACTGGATAGTAATGAGCAGTTCTTC. It specifies CASSFMRLDSNEQFF.

This chain links TRBV29-1 with TRBJ1-2; 8 bases are a match to TRBD1. The CDR3 has 13 amino acids. V shed 6 bases, J shed 6 bases, and the junction held 9 bases outside the gene matches. Per germline, CDR1 SQVTM and CDR2 ANQGSEA. CDR3 protein: CSVAADRVDGYTF. The CDR3 DNA follows: TGCAGCGTGGCAGCGGACAGGGTGGATGGCTACACCTTC.

V gene TRBV10-3 combines with J gene TRBJ2-3, with no clear D. The CDR3 loop spans 12 amino acids. The germline V gene has CDR1 ENHRY and CDR2 SYGVKD. The germline V and J ends were trimmed by 5 bases and 0 bases, with 3 bases remaining between them. CDR3 sequence: CAISSSTDTQYF. The CDR3 nucleotides are TGTGCCATCAGTTCTAGCACAGATACGCAGTATTTT.

This chain links TRBV19 with TRBJ1-1, with D uncertain. CDR3 size: 14 residues. Germline CDR1 and CDR2: LNHDA and SQIVND (reference sequence). V gave up 7 bases and J gave up 1 base, with 13 bases separating them. DNA of the CDR3: TGTGCCAGTAACCCGGTATCTACGAACACTGAAGCTTTCTTT. Translated, it gives CASNPVSTNTEAFF.

J is TRBJ1-1 and V is TRBV5-5, with 11 bases identical to TRBD1. With 4 bases clipped from V and 5 bases from J, the junction kept 10 bases outside the gene matches. CDR1 and CDR2 (germline): SGHKS, YYEKEE (reference sequence). CDR3 length: 16 residues. The CDR3 DNA reads as TGTGCCAGCAGCCGTGGACAGGGGGCCGTAGGGACTGAAGCTTTCTTT. This translates into CASSRGQGAVGTEAFF. The full variable domain, completed using reference TRBV5-5 and TRBJ1-1, is DAGVTQSPTHLIKTRGQQVTLRCSPISGHKSVSWYQQVLGQGPQFIFQYYEKEERGRGNFPDRFSARQFPNYSSELNVNALLLGDSALYLCASSRGQGAVGTEAFFGQGTRLTVV.

The gene calls are TRBV18 and TRBJ1-1, with a weak D call TRBD1 (6 bases). Germline V gene sequence: CDR1 KGHSH, CDR2 LQKENI. V was pared by 3 bases and J by 1 base, with 12 bases between. The CDR3 loop spans 15 amino acids. This chain's CDR3 is CASSPLLTGNTEAFF. The DNA for the CDR3 is TGTGCCAGCTCACCCCTATTGACAGGGAACACTGAAGCTTTCTTT.

V is TRBV10-3 and J is TRBJ2-7; tentatively, D is TRBD2 (6 bases). Between the trimmed V and J ends, which lost 0 bases and 2 bases, there was a span of 11 bases. The CDR3 is 15 amino acids. Germline V CDR1 and CDR2: ENHRY, SYGVKD. The CDR3 sequence is CAISESGGITYEQYF. The CDR3 bases are TGTGCCATCAGTGAGTCGGGGGGAATAACCTACGAGCAGTACTTC.

The V gene is TRBV6-5, the J gene TRBJ1-6, with D possibly TRBD1 on 6 matching bases. V was pared by 6 bases and J by 5 bases, with 14 bases between. The CDR3 is 15 residues long. CDR1 and CDR2 from the germline V gene are MNHEY and SVGAGI. In nucleotides, the CDR3 is TGTGCCAGCAGCCACACAGGGACGGATAATTCACCCCTCCACTTT. Translation gives CASSHTGTDNSPLHF.

The rearrangement uses TRBV7-3 and TRBJ2-3; TRBD2 agrees at 9 bases. V lost 1 base, J lost 4 bases, and 3 bases stayed unmatched. CDR1 SGHTA and CDR2 FQGTGA come from the germline V gene. The length of the CDR3 is 15 residues. CDR3: CASSLSGGVADTQYF. The CDR3 DNA reads TGTGCCAGCAGCTTAAGCGGGGGGGTTGCAGATACGCAGTATTTT.

The CDR3 coding sequence is TGCGCCAGCAGCCCGGGGGGCCAAGAGACCCAGTACTTC. It yields the protein CASSPGGQETQYF. The rearrangement uses TRBV5-1 and TRBJ2-5; 7 positions match TRBD2. J lost 1 base, V lost 4 bases, and 1 base had no gene match. The CDR3 consists of 13 residues. Germline V gene lookup returns CDR1 SGHRS and CDR2 YFSETQ. The full variable domain, with the rest looked up from reference TRBV5-1 and TRBJ2-5, is KAGVTQTPRYLIKTRGQQVTLSCSPISGHRSVSWYQQTPGQGLQFLFEYFSETQRNKGNFPGRFSGRQFSNSRSEMNVSTLELGDSALYLCASSPGGQETQYFGPGTRLLVL.

V is TRBV18 and J is TRBJ1-2, with D possibly being TRBD1 (6 bases). V shed 3 bases and J shed 8 bases, with 16 bases lying between them. The CDR3 sequence is 14 residues long. Germline V gives CDR1 KGHSH, CDR2 LQKENI. The CDR3 spells CASSPDRVGRGYTF. CDR3 nucleotides: TGTGCCAGCTCACCGGACAGAGTGGGGCGGGGCTACACCTTC.

This chain connects TRBV5-1 to TRBJ1-2, with D perhaps matching TRBD1 (5 bases). CDR3 length: 12 amino acids. Germline-derived CDR1 and CDR2 are SGHRS and YFSETQ. V was cut by 4 bases and J by 6 bases, with 10 bases left in between. The CDR3 nucleotides read TGCGCCAGCAGCCCGGGGGGGGATGGCTACACCTTC. Protein sequence: CASSPGGDGYTF.

This chain connects TRBV6-5 to TRBJ1-4; D ambiguous. V was cut by 7 bases and J by 7 bases, with 16 bases left in between. Germline assignment: CDR1 MNHEY and CDR2 SVGAGI. The CDR3 totals 14 residues. The CDR3 bases are TGTGCCAGCACTCAACCACCGCGGCCTGAAAAACTGTTTTTT. It yields the protein CASTQPPRPEKLFF.

V usage is TRBV4-2 and J usage is TRBJ1-5; D is possibly TRBD1 (6 bases). The CDR3 sequence is 15 residues long. The ends were cut back, 0 bases at V and 5 bases at J, with 11 bases in the middle. Germline V gives CDR1 LGHNA, CDR2 YNFKEQ. The CDR3 DNA reads as TGTGCCAGCAGCCAAGAGGGAACAGGGTATCAGCCCCAGCATTTT. Amino acid sequence: CASSQEGTGYQPQHF.

The V call is TRBV30, the J call TRBJ1-1; D perhaps matches TRBD1 (5 bases). This CDR3 has 15 residues. Trimming cost V 3 bases and J 1 base, with 15 bases left between them. Per germline, CDR1 GTSNPN and CDR2 SVGIG (reference sequence). CDR3: CAWSPWGEKNTEAFF. CDR3 nucleotide sequence: TGTGCCTGGAGCCCGTGGGGGGAGAAGAACACTGAAGCTTTCTTT.

This clone came up a few times. This chain uses TRBV7-2 with TRBJ2-3; TRBD2 agrees at 9 bases. Per germline, CDR1 SGHTA and CDR2 FQGNSA. Trimming removed 5 bases from V and 5 bases from J; junction bases left unmatched: 8. The CDR3 totals 15 residues. CDR3 protein: CASSHSGGPGDTQYF. DNA of the CDR3: TGTGCCAGCAGCCACAGCGGGGGGCCGGGAGATACGCAGTATTTT. Together with reference TRBV7-2 and TRBJ2-3, the CDR3 gives the full variable domain: GAGVSQSPSNKVTEKGKDVELRCDPISGHTALYWYRQSLGQGLEFLIYFQGNSAPDKSGLPSDRFSAERTGGSVSTLTIQRTQQEDSAVYLCASSHSGGPGDTQYFGPGTRLTVL.

This chain connects TRBV5-4 to TRBJ2-7; 12 bases align to TRBD2. Germline CDR1 reads SGHNT; CDR2 reads YYREEE (reference sequence). The CDR3 covers 16 residues. V gave up 4 bases and J gave up 4 bases; unmatched junction bases: 9. CDR3: CASSPRLAGAGYEQYF. CDR3 sequence (DNA): TGTGCCAGCAGCCCCCGACTAGCGGGGGCCGGGTACGAGCAGTACTTC.

Only a few counts were recorded for this clone. The chain employs TRBV27 and TRBJ1-3; D unclear. V was shortened by 6 bases and J by 1 base, with 10 bases between the two germline ends. The CDR3 totals 14 residues. The germline V gene has CDR1 MNHEY and CDR2 SMNVEV (reference sequence). Written as DNA, the CDR3 is TGTGCCAGCAGGGCCTCCGGGTCTGGAAACACCATATATTTT. Its protein is CASRASGSGNTIYF.

The chain recombines TRBV25-1 with TRBJ1-3; no reliable D call. Trimming cost V 4 bases and J 3 bases, with 7 bases left between them. The germline V gene has CDR1 MGHDK and CDR2 SYGVNS. The CDR3 is 13 amino acids. The CDR3 bases are TGTGCCAGCAGTGTTCCAAATGGAAACACCATATATTTT. Translating it yields CASSVPNGNTIYF.

The V gene is TRBV7-9, the J gene TRBJ2-3; the D is unclear. The CDR3 runs 12 residues. The V end was cut by 5 bases, the J end by 2 bases, with 5 bases between. The germline V gene has CDR1 SEHNR and CDR2 FQNEAQ (reference sequence). CDR3 sequence: CASSPPTDTQYF. The CDR3 coding sequence is TGTGCCAGCAGCCCTCCCACAGATACGCAGTATTTT.

This clone has more than one count but fewer than ten. The rearrangement joins TRBV10-2 to TRBJ1-5; D possibly corresponds to TRBD1 (6 bases). CDR3 size: 14 residues. The V gene lost 8 bases and the J gene lost 2 bases, with 13 bases spanning the gap. Per germline, CDR1 WSHSY and CDR2 SAAADI. The CDR3, as DNA: TGCGCCAGCGTACAGGGCGCGGGCAATCAGCCCCAGCATTTT. It encodes CASVQGAGNQPQHF.